Listed below are T cell receptor beta chains from one sample, sequenced in a study of blood T cell repertoires in COVID-19. Some clones are missing from TCRdb's copy, which holds only in-frame ones; the method was immunoSEQ multiplex PCR. The table has approximately 200,000 clones, roughly 94% seen once. The sample comprised peripheral blood. Receptor source: a man younger than 45 with COVID-19, enrolled during active disease. CDR3s include the opening cysteine and the closing phenylalanine or tryptophan. The order of the fields is D gene, clone size, V gene, J gene, CDR3 DNA, CDR3 protein. D genes are given only for firm matches. Only part of the rows carry a size: once, few, many, or a class if the clone is expanded.

>NA|once|TRBV7-2|TRBJ1-1
TGTGCCAGCAGCTTTTGGGGCACCTTAAACACTGAAGCTTTCTTT
CASSFWGTLNTEAFF
>NA|NA|TRBV9|TRBJ1-2
TGTGCCAGCAGCGTAGGCAGGGACTTATATGGCTACACCTTC
CASSVGRDLYGYTF
>TRBD2|NA|TRBV14|TRBJ2-2
TGTGCCAGCAGCCATGTAGCGGGGGGGAACACCGGGGAGCTGTTTTTT
CASSHVAGGNTGELFF
>NA|NA|TRBV5-4|TRBJ2-7
TGTGCCAGCAGCTTCAGACAGGACCCCTCCTACGAGCAGTACTTC
CASSFRQDPSYEQYF
>TRBD2|NA|TRBV11-2|TRBJ2-3
TGTGCCAGCAGCTTAGTTCTAGCGGGGGGGCGGGATACGCAGTATTTT
CASSLVLAGGRDTQYF
>NA|few|TRBV3-1/TRBV3-2|TRBJ1-6
TGTGCCAGCAGCCATGAGAGTGTGGGGGCTAATTCACCCCTCCACTTT
CASSHESVGANSPLHF
>NA|NA|TRBV28|TRBJ1-6
TGTGCCAGCACTCCTCGGGATTCACCCCTCCACTTT
CASTPRDSPLHF
>TRBD1|NA|TRBV6-6|TRBJ1-1
TGTGCCAGCAGTCTACAATTGACAGGGAACCTGAACACTGAAGCTTTCTTT
CASSLQLTGNLNTEAFF
>NA|once|TRBV5-1|TRBJ1-1
TGCGCCTCCCGAGGGGGGGGCATACGAACTGAAGCTTTCTTT
CASRGGGIRTEAFF
>NA|NA|TRBV5-4|TRBJ1-4
TGTGCCAGCAGCCGGGGGGGGGATGAAAAACTGTTTTTT
CASSRGGDEKLFF
>NA|once|TRBV11-2|TRBJ2-3
TGTGCCAGCAGCCCCAACAGCATGAGCACAGATACGCAGTATTTT
CASSPNSMSTDTQYF
>NA|NA|TRBV13|TRBJ2-4
TGTGCCAGCAGTAGCTCGGGGGCCAAAAACATTCAGTACTTC
CASSSSGAKNIQYF
>NA|NA|TRBV4-1|TRBJ1-1
TGCGCCAGCAGCCTCGGAAGGGGGATAAACACTGAAGCTTTCTTT
CASSLGRGINTEAFF
>TRBD1|NA|TRBV5-4|TRBJ1-2
TGTGCCAGCAGCTTGGGGTCAGGGGGAAGGTATGGCTACACCTTC
CASSLGSGGRYGYTF
>NA|NA|TRBV19|TRBJ2-2
TGTGCCAGTAGTCGGGGGAGAAACACCGGGGAGCTGTTTTTT
CASSRGRNTGELFF
>TRBD1|NA|TRBV16|TRBJ1-6
TGTGCCAGCAGCCAATCGGGGGGACAGTATAATTCACCCCTCCACTTT
CASSQSGGQYNSPLHF
>TRBD2|NA|TRBV6-5|TRBJ2-1
TGTGCCAGCAGTTACTCTAGCGGGGGGGCCTATGAGCAGTTCTTC
CASSYSSGGAYEQFF
>TRBD1|NA|TRBV7-9|TRBJ2-1
TGTGCCAGCTGGGGACAGAAATACAATGAGCAGTTCTTC
CASWGQKYNEQFF
>NA|NA|TRBV7-6|TRBJ2-7
TGTGCCAGCAGCTTAAAGGTCAGGGCAGCTTTCTACGAGCAGTACTTC
CASSLKVRAAFYEQYF
>NA|NA|TRBV6-1|TRBJ1-2
TGTGCCAGCAGTGAAGGTCACGGGGGGGCCTATGGCTACACCTTC
CASSEGHGGAYGYTF